One and the same sample provided the 24 T cell receptor beta chains below, sequenced in a study of T-cell memory formation after mild COVID-19. Via MiXCR, TCRdb re-called the 5' RACE reads, giving one row per CDR3 protein. The sample has about 110,000 distinct CDR3 sequences; 15% to 20% are singletons. Sequencing used PBMCs or a T cell subset sorted from them (not recorded which). All receptors come from a man between 18 and 35 years old who had mild COVID-19 (a few samples of this study predate the infection). Cell type and time point are not known.

V gene TRBV7-2 combines with J gene TRBJ2-7, with a tentative D call TRBD1 (5 bases). V lost 5 bases and J 0 bases, leaving 11 bases between the germline ends. The CDR3 consists of 14 residues. Germline CDR1 and CDR2: SGHTA and FQGNSA. CDR3 amino acids: CASSDRPLSYEQYF. The CDR3 coding sequence is TGTGCCAGCAGCGACAGACCCCTCTCCTACGAGCAGTACTTC. Full variable domain (outside the CDR3, taken from reference TRBV7-2 and TRBJ2-7): GAGVSQSPSNKVTEKGKDVELRCDPISGHTALYWYRQSLGQGLEFLIYFQGNSAPDKSGLPSDRFSAERTGGSVSTLTIQRTQQEDSAVYLCASSDRPLSYEQYFGPGTRLTVT.

This chain links TRBV7-2 with TRBJ2-7; no firm D call. Between the trimmed V and J ends, which lost 2 bases and 5 bases, there was a span of 7 bases. This CDR3 has 12 amino acids. Germline CDR1 SGHTA, CDR2 FQGNSA. The CDR3 coding sequence is TGTGCCAGCAGCTTACGACGCCACGAGCAGTACTTC. Translation gives CASSLRRHEQYF.

This rearrangement joins TRBV7-2 to TRBJ2-5; 13 bases fit TRBD2. Per the germline V gene, CDR1 is SGHTA and CDR2 is FQGNSA. This CDR3 contains 15 residues. V was pared by 8 bases and J by 4 bases, with 7 bases of the junction left unmatched. The CDR3 coding sequence is TGTGCCAGCCATACTAGCGGGGGGGCTGGAGAGACCCAGTACTTC. As protein: CASHTSGGAGETQYF. The full variable domain, rest sourced from reference TRBV7-2 and TRBJ2-5, is GAGVSQSPSNKVTEKGKDVELRCDPISGHTALYWYRQSLGQGLEFLIYFQGNSAPDKSGLPSDRFSAERTGGSVSTLTIQRTQQEDSAVYLCASHTSGGAGETQYFGPGTRLLVL.

V gene TRBV7-2 combines with J gene TRBJ1-2; D is perhaps TRBD1 (6 bases). V lost 0 bases and J lost 4, with 6 bases in between. Germline loops: CDR1 SGHTA, CDR2 FQGNSA. There are 13 residues in the CDR3. This chain's CDR3 is CASSLAGGYGYTF. In DNA, the CDR3 is TGTGCCAGCAGCTTAGCAGGGGGCTATGGCTACACCTTC.

In this sample, this clonotype turned up a few times. The V gene is TRBV20-1, the J gene TRBJ2-2; D is uncertain. This CDR3 spans 12 amino acids. V lost 3 bases and J 5 bases, leaving 7 bases between the germline ends. Germline V gives CDR1 DFQATT, CDR2 SNEGSKA (reference sequence). The CDR3 sequence is CSARPTTGELFF. The CDR3 DNA sequence: TGCAGTGCTAGGCCGACAACCGGGGAGCTGTTTTTT.

V usage is TRBV20-1 and J usage is TRBJ2-5, with D possibly TRBD2 on 6 matching bases. The ends were cut back, 0 bases at V and 3 bases at J, with 8 bases in the middle. Per the germline V gene, CDR1 is DFQATT and CDR2 is SNEGSKA (reference sequence). This CDR3 is 13 amino acids long. CDR3 in amino acids: CSAREAGKETQYF. DNA for the CDR3: TGCAGTGCTAGAGAGGCGGGGAAAGAGACCCAGTACTTC.

In this sample, this clonotype turned up a few times. The chain recombines TRBV6-2 or TRBV6-3 with TRBJ1-5; D remains unclear. Germline lookup yields CDR1 MNHEY and CDR2 SVGEGT. There are 12 residues in the CDR3. V was shortened by 8 bases and J by 3 bases, with 8 bases between the two germline ends. The CDR3 nucleotides read TGTGCCAGCGGGGAACCCAATCAGCCCCAGCATTTT. It specifies CASGEPNQPQHF.

Here the CDR3 DNA reads TGTGCCAGCACCCCCGGTTCTTCCTACGAGCAGTACTTC. Its translation: CASTPGSSYEQYF. This chain joins TRBV7-2 and TRBJ2-7, with unresolved D. CDR3 length: 13 residues. V lost 7 bases to trimming and J lost 1 base, with 11 bases between them. From germline, CDR1 is SGHTA and CDR2 FQGNSA.

The chain employs TRBV12-3 or TRBV12-4 and TRBJ1-1; 9 nucleotides align to TRBD1. The V and J ends lost 5 bases and 7 bases, in that order; junction bases with no gene match: 5. The length of the CDR3 is 13 residues. The CDR3 loop reads CASSRTGDSEAFF. The CDR3 DNA sequence: TGTGCCAGCAGTCGGACAGGGGATAGTGAAGCTTTCTTT.

This clonotype was counted only a few times. The chain recombines TRBV20-1 with TRBJ2-5; TRBD2 aligns across 8 bases. The CDR3 loop spans 16 amino acids. CDR1 is DFQATT, CDR2 SNEGSKA, per germline (reference sequence). V trimming: 0 bases; J trimming: 5 bases; junction bases outside the gene matches: 11. The DNA for the CDR3 is TGCAGTGCTAGAGATCGGGTAGCGGGGCCCAGGGAGACCCAGTACTTC. Translating it yields CSARDRVAGPRETQYF.

The sample holds a few counts of this clonotype. The chain's CDR3 is CASSLGSGLEADTQYF. The CDR3 DNA follows: TGTGCCAGCAGCTTAGGTTCGGGGCTAGAGGCAGATACGCAGTATTTT. The gene calls are TRBV7-8 and TRBJ2-3; D may correspond to TRBD1 or TRBD2 (5 bases each). CDR3 length: 16 residues. Germline V lookup: CDR1 SGHVS, CDR2 FQNEAQ. Trimming shortened V by 1 base and J by 4 bases, and 15 bases separated the two germline ends.

V is TRBV6-5 and J is TRBJ2-5; 10 nucleotides agree with TRBD1. Germline assignment: CDR1 MNHEY and CDR2 SVGAGI. The CDR3 has 14 residues. J lost 5 bases, V lost 6 bases, and 6 bases had no gene match. The CDR3 sequence is CASRKTGGLETQYF. CDR3 DNA: TGTGCCAGCAGAAAGACAGGGGGCCTCGAGACCCAGTACTTC.

The gene calls are TRBV4-2 and TRBJ2-4; D may correspond to TRBD1 or TRBD2 (5 bases each). There are 14 residues in the CDR3. The V end was cut by 0 bases, the J end by 8 bases, with 11 bases between. Germline loops: CDR1 LGHNA, CDR2 YNFKEQ. The CDR3 nucleotides are TGTGCCAGCAGCCAAGATGGGGGTTTCGACATTCAGTACTTC. Amino acids: CASSQDGGFDIQYF.

CDR3 amino acids: CSARGGTQPITYEQYF. CDR3 in DNA: TGCAGTGCTAGAGGGGGGACTCAGCCGATAACCTACGAGCAGTACTTC. V usage is TRBV20-1 and J usage is TRBJ2-7; D may be TRBD2 (6 bases). The CDR3 extends over 16 amino acids. CDR1 is DFQATT, CDR2 SNEGSKA, per germline (reference sequence). Trimming took 1 base from V and 2 from J, leaving 18 bases between them.

This clonotype was detected a few times. This chain links TRBV25-1 with TRBJ1-2; 7 nucleotides align to TRBD1. Germline CDR1 reads MGHDK; CDR2 reads SYGVNS. J was trimmed by 4 bases and V by 3 bases; bases with no gene match: 5. This CDR3 comprises 14 residues. The CDR3, as DNA: TGTGCCAGCAGTGAGACAGGGATCATCTATGGCTACACCTTC. Protein: CASSETGIIYGYTF.

This chain connects TRBV7-9 to TRBJ1-5; no clear D gene. V lost 2 bases, J lost 7 bases, and 9 bases lay in between. The CDR3 is made up of 13 amino acids. The germline V gene encodes CDR1 SEHNR and CDR2 FQNEAQ (reference sequence). The CDR3 DNA reads TGTGCCAGCAGCTTATCAACGGTCCAGCCCCAGCATTTT. This codes for CASSLSTVQPQHF.

The V call is TRBV20-1, the J call TRBJ1-1; possible D gene TRBD1, 6 bases. Per the germline V gene, CDR1 is DFQATT and CDR2 is SNEGSKA (reference sequence). V gave up 2 bases and J gave up 4 bases, with 11 bases separating them. The CDR3 is 13 residues long. CDR3 nucleotides: TGCAGTGCTAGAAAGGACAGTTTCACTGAAGCTTTCTTT. It encodes CSARKDSFTEAFF.

This clonotype appeared a few times. V gene TRBV27 combines with J gene TRBJ1-5; 8 bases line up with TRBD1. The CDR3 has 15 amino acids. Germline V gene data show CDR1 as MNHEY and CDR2 as SMNVEV (reference sequence). Unmatched junction bases numbered 10, after V lost 5 bases and J lost 7 bases. The CDR3 DNA sequence: TGTGCCAGCAGTCTTACCAGGGGGCCAGGGCAGCCCCAGCATTTT. Amino acids: CASSLTRGPGQPQHF.

The chain couples TRBV9 to TRBJ2-7, with 9 bases fitting TRBD1. CDR1 SGDLS and CDR2 YYNGEE come from the germline V gene. This CDR3 spans 16 amino acids. V gave up 1 base and J gave up 5 bases; unmatched junction bases: 10. For the CDR3, the DNA is TGTGCCAGCAGCGTATGGACAGGGGACCCTCTCGACGAGCAGTACTTC. It encodes CASSVWTGDPLDEQYF.

This clonotype was picked up many times. The rearrangement uses TRBV5-1 and TRBJ2-3, with TRBD2 matching over 7 bases. CDR3 length equals 15 residues. The trim removed 3 bases at V and 1 base at J, leaving 5 bases unmatched. CDR1 is SGHRS, CDR2 YFSETQ, per germline. This CDR3 reads CASSYLAAGTDTQYF. The CDR3 bases are TGCGCCAGCAGCTACCTAGCGGCGGGCACAGATACGCAGTATTTT.

This clonotype has ten or more counts. The V call is TRBV5-1, the J call TRBJ1-3, with D possibly being TRBD1 (5 bases). CDR1 is SGHRS and CDR2 is YFSETQ in the germline V gene. V shed 0 bases and J shed 0 bases, with 10 bases lying between them. CDR3 length: 16 amino acids. CDR3 residues: CASSLAAGTSGNTIYF. The CDR3 DNA follows: TGCGCCAGCAGCTTGGCCGCGGGGACCTCTGGAAACACCATATATTTT.

This clonotype was picked up a small number of times. This rearrangement joins TRBV7-2 to TRBJ2-5; D is unclear. The CDR3 is 13 amino acids. Per the germline V gene, CDR1 is SGHTA and CDR2 is FQGNSA. V lost 3 bases, J lost 3 bases, and 8 bases lay in between. CDR3 bases: TGTGCCAGCAGCTTCAGTCGGGAAGAGACCCAGTACTTC. Protein sequence: CASSFSREETQYF.

This clonotype has a count of ten or more. The chain links TRBV29-1 to TRBJ2-4, with 10 bases lining up with TRBD1. Unmatched junction bases numbered 1, after V lost 2 bases and J lost 6 bases. CDR3 length equals 13 residues. CDR1 and CDR2 (germline): SQVTM, ANQGSEA. CDR3 in amino acids: CSVERDRGNIQYF. The CDR3 DNA is TGCAGCGTTGAAAGGGACAGGGGAAACATTCAGTACTTC.

This sequence joins TRBV6-5 and TRBJ1-5, with D tentatively TRBD1 (5 bases). The CDR3 spans 16 residues. Germline V gene data show CDR1 as MNHEY and CDR2 as SVGAGI. Trimming pared 7 bases from V and 9 bases from J, leaving 25 bases between. The CDR3 reads CASTFKGRQRGWPQHF. The CDR3 DNA is TGTGCCAGCACCTTCAAGGGCCGCCAGAGGGGTTGGCCCCAGCATTTT.